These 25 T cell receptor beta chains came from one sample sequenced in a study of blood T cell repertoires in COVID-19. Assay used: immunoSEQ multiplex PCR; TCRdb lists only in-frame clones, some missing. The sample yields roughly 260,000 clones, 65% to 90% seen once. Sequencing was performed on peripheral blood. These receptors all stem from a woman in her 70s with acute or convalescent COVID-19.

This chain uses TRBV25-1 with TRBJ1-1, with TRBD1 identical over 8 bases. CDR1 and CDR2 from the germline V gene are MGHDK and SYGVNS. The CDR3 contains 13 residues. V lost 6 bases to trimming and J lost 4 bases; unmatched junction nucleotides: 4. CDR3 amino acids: CASRPTGGTEAFF. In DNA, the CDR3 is TGTGCCAGCAGGCCCACAGGGGGCACTGAAGCTTTCTTT.

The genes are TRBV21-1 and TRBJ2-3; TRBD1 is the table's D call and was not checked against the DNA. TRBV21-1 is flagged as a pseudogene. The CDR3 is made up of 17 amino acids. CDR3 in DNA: TGTGCCAGCAGCACGCGCTCGACAGGGGCTAGCACAGATACGCAGTATTTT. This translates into CASSTRSTGASTDTQYF.

This chain's CDR3 is CASSRDPGQGYSPLHF. CDR3 in DNA: TGTGCCAGCAGCCGAGATCCGGGACAGGGGTATTCACCCCTCCACTTT. V and J are TRBV4-2 and TRBJ1-6; TRBD1 agrees at 10 bases. J lost 8 bases, V lost 4 bases, and 8 bases had no gene match. This CDR3 region has 16 residues. The germline CDR1 and CDR2 sequences are LGHNA and YNFKEQ.

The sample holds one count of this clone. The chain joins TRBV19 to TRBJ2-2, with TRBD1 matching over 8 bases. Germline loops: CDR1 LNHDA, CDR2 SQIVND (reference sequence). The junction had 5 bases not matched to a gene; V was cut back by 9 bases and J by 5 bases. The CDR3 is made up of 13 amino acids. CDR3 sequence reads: CASMDRETGELFF. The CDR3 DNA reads TGTGCCAGCATGGACAGGGAGACCGGGGAGCTGTTTTTT.

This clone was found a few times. This chain's CDR3 is CAWNQGWNEKLFF. Written as DNA, the CDR3 is TGTGCCTGGAACCAGGGGTGGAATGAAAAACTGTTTTTT. The chain is built from TRBV30 and TRBJ1-4, with D perhaps TRBD1 (6 bases). CDR1 and CDR2 (germline): GTSNPN, SVGIG (reference sequence). The CDR3 contains 13 residues. V gave up 4 bases and J gave up 5 bases, with 11 bases separating them.

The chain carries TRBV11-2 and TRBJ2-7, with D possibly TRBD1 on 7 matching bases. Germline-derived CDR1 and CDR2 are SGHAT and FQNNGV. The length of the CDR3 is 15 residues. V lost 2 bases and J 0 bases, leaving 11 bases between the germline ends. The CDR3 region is CASSLSQGGSYEQYF. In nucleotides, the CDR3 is TGTGCCAGCAGCTTAAGTCAGGGGGGCTCCTACGAGCAGTACTTC.

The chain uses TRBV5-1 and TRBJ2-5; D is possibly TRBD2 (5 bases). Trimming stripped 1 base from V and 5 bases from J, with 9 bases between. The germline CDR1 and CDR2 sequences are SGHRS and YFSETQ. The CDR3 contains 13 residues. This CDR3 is CASSLRSGETQYF. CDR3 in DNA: TGCGCCAGCAGCTTGAGGTCGGGGGAGACCCAGTACTTC. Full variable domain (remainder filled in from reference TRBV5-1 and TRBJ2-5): KAGVTQTPRYLIKTRGQQVTLSCSPISGHRSVSWYQQTPGQGLQFLFEYFSETQRNKGNFPGRFSGRQFSNSRSEMNVSTLELGDSALYLCASSLRSGETQYFGPGTRLLVL.

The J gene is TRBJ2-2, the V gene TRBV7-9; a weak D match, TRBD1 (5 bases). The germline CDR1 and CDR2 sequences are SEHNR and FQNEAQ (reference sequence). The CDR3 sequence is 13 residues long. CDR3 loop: CGSAQVNTGELFF. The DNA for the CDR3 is TGTGGGAGTGCACAGGTGAACACCGGGGAGCTGTTTTTT. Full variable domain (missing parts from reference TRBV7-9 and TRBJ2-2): DTGVSQNPRHKITKRGQNVTFRCDPISEHNRLYWYRQTLGQGPEFLTYFQNEAQLEKSRLLSDRFSAERPKGSFSTLEIQRTEQGDSAMYLCGSAQVNTGELFFGEGSRLTVL.

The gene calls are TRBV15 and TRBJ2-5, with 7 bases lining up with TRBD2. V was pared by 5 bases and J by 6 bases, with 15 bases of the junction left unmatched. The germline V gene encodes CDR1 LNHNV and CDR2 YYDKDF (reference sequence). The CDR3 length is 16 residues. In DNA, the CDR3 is TGTGCCACCAGCGGGGGTGGGGAGGGGTCCAGAAAGACCCAGTACTTC. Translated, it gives CATSGGGEGSRKTQYF.

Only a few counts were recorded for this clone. CDR3 nucleotide sequence: TGTGCCAGTAAATACACACGTGTACCTAACACTGAAGCTTTCTTT. It codes for CASKYTRVPNTEAFF. The rearrangement joins TRBV19 to TRBJ1-1; D remains unclear. The length of the CDR3 is 15 residues. The germline CDR1 and CDR2 sequences are LNHDA and SQIVND (reference sequence). V lost 7 bases and J 2 bases, leaving 17 bases between the germline ends.

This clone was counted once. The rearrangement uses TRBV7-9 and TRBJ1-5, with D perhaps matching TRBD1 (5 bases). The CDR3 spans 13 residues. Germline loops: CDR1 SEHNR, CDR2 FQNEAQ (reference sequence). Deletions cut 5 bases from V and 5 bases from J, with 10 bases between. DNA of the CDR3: TGTGCCAGCAGCCATGACAGCCATCAGCCCCAGCATTTT. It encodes CASSHDSHQPQHF.

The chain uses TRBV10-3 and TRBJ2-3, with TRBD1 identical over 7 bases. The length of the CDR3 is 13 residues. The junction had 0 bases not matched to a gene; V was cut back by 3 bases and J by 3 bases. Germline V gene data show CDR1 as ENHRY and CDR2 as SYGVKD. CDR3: CAISEQGTDTQYF. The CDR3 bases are TGTGCCATCAGTGAACAGGGGACAGATACGCAGTATTTT.

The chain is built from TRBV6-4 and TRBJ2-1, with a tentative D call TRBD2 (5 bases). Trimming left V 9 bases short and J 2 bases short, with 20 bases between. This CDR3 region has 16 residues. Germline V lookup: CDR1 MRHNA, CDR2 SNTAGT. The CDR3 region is CASSRTALRAYNEQFF. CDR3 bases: TGTGCCAGTTCTAGGACTGCCCTTAGGGCCTACAATGAGCAGTTCTTC.

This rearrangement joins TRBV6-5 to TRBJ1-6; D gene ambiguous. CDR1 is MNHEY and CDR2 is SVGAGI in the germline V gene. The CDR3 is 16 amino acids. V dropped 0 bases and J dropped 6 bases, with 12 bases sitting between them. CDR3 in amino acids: CASSYSQNSPNSPLHF. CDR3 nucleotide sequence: TGTGCCAGCAGTTACTCCCAGAATTCTCCTAATTCACCCCTCCACTTT.

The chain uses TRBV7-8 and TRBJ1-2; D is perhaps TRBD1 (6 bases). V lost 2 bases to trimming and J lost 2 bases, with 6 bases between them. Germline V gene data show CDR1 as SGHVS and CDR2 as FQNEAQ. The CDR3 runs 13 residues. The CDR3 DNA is TGTGCCAGCAGCTTACAGGGGAACTATGGCTACACCTTC. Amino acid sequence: CASSLQGNYGYTF.

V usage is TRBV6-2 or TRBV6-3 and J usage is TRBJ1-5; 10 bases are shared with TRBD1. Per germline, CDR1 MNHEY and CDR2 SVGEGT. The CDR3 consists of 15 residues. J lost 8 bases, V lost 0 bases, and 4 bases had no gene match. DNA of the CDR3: TGTGCCAGCAGTTACTCCGGGACAGGGGTTGAGCCCCAGCATTTT. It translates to CASSYSGTGVEPQHF.

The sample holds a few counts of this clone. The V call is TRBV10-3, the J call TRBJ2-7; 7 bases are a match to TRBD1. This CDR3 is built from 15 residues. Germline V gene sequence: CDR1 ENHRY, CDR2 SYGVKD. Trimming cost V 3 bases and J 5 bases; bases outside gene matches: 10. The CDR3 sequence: CAISERSAGGDEQYF. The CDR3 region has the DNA TGTGCCATCAGTGAAAGGTCGGCAGGGGGAGACGAGCAGTACTTC.

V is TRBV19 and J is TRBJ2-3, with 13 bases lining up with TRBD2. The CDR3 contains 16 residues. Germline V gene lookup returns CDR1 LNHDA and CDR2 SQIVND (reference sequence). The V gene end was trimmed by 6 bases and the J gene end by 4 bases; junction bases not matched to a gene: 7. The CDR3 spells CASSQTSGGWSDTQYF. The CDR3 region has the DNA TGTGCCAGTAGCCAGACTAGCGGGGGGTGGTCAGATACGCAGTATTTT.

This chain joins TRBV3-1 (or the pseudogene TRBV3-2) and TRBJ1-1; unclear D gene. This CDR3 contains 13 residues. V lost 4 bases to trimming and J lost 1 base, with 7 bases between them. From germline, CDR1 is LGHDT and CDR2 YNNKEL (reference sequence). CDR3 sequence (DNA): TGTGCCAGCAGCCTTACACCGAACACTGAAGCTTTCTTT. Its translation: CASSLTPNTEAFF.

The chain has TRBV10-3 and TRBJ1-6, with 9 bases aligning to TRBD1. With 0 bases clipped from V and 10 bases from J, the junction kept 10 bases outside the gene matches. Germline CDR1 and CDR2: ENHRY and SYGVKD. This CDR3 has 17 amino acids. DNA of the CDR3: TGTGCCATCAGTGAGTCCTTCCCCGGGACAGGGTTCTCACCCCTCCACTTT. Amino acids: CAISESFPGTGFSPLHF.

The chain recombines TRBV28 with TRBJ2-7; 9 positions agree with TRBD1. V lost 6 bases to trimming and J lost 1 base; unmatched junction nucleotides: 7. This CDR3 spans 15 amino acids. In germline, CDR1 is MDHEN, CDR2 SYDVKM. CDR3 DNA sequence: TGTGCCAGCAGCCGACCGGGACAGGGTTCCTACGAGCAGTACTTC. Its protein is CASSRPGQGSYEQYF. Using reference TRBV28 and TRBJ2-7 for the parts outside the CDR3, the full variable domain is DVKVTQSSRYLVKRTGEKVFLECVQDMDHENMFWYRQDPGLGLRLIYFSYDVKMKEKGDIPEGYSVSREKKERFSLILESASTNQTSMYLCASSRPGQGSYEQYFGPGTRLTVT.

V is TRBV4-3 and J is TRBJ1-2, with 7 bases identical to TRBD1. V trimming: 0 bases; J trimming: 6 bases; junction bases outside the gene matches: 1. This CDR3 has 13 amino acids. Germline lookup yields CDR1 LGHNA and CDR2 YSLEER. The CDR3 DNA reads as TGCGCCAGCAGCCAAGAAGGGGGCAATGGCTACACCTTC. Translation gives CASSQEGGNGYTF.

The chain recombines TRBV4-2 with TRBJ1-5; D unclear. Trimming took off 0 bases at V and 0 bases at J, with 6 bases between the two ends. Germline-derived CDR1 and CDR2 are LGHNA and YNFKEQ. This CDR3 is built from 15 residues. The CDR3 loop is CASSQDEYSNQPQHF. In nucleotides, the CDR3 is TGTGCCAGCAGCCAAGATGAGTATAGCAATCAGCCCCAGCATTTT.

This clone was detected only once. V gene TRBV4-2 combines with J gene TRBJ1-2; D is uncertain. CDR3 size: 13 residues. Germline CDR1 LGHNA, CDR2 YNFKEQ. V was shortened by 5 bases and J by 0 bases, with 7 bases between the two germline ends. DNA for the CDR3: TGTGCCAGCAGCAGCCTCCCTAACTATGGCTACACCTTC. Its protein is CASSSLPNYGYTF.

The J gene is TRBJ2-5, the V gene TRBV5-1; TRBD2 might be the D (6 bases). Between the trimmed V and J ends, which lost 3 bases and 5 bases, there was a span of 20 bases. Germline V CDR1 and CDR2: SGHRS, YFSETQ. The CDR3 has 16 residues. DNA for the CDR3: TGCGCCAGCAGCTCAATGGGCAGCCCCCGGGGGGAGACCCAGTACTTC. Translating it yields CASSSMGSPRGETQYF. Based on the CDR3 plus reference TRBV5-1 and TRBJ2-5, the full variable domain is KAGVTQTPRYLIKTRGQQVTLSCSPISGHRSVSWYQQTPGQGLQFLFEYFSETQRNKGNFPGRFSGRQFSNSRSEMNVSTLELGDSALYLCASSSMGSPRGETQYFGPGTRLLVL.